This entry concerns a single T cell receptor (beta chain). Its antigen is not identified. The sample originates from a study of T cell responses to AZD1222 COVID-19 vaccine. About the study: Pooling was applied to second doses at about 4 or about 12 weeks. Study outcomes and limitations: CD4 TCRs associated with vaccination spanned spike, dominating at 160-218 and 743-854. Donors were chiefly white British, with a greater number of females, and clonal diversity was perhaps underestimated. Of spike-specific TCRs, nearly half reportedly target regions left unmutated in variants.

The germline V and J ends were trimmed by 1 base and 6 bases, with 12 bases remaining between them. This CDR3 spans 14 amino acids. Germline CDR1 and CDR2: SGHAT and FQNNGV. Sequencing used immunoSEQ multiplex PCR; TCRdb keeps in-frame clones, though not all of them. The sample includes approximately 88,000 clones, 92% of them seen just once. The V call is TRBV11-2, the J call TRBJ1-1; no firm D call. Sequences were derived from peripheral blood, sampled on day 0 of AZD1222 vaccination. The TCR was taken from an adult in good health. CDR3 bases: TGTGCCAGCAGCTTAGTAAAGCACCGATCTGAAGCTTTCTTT. This translates into CASSLVKHRSEAFF.